Here is one T cell receptor beta chain with its context. Its antigen is undetermined. A universal primer site came from template switching; cDNA carried unique molecular identifiers. A single record per CDR3 protein comes from TCRdb applying MiXCR to the 5' RACE reads. Among some 1,600,000 distinct CDR3 sequences listed, roughly 35% were seen once. This CDR3 has 14 residues. The germline V gene has CDR1 SNHLY and CDR2 FYNNEI. J was trimmed by 2 bases and V by 8 bases; bases with no gene match: 9. This record belongs to a study of identical twins. Points from the study as a whole: Sequences that were beta out-of-frame showed weaker excess twin sharing. It was cross-sectional statistical analysis, not following the same donors, that the conclusions relied on.

Healthy Caucasians were all of the donors. The V and J genes are TRBV2 and TRBJ2-7; the match to TRBD2 covers 7 bases. The TCR originated in a newborn girl in good health. Sequencing was carried out using cord blood. CDR3 sequence: CASALSGTPYEQYF. CDR3 bases: TGTGCCAGCGCCTTAAGCGGGACTCCCTACGAGCAGTACTTC.